A selection of T cell receptor beta chains follows, all from one sample in a study of T cells in Graves' hyperthyroidism and ophthalmopathy. TCRdb reprocessed the multiplex PCR reads via MiXCR and lists one record per CDR3 protein. The sample has around 440,000 distinct CDR3 sequences, 15% to 17% seen once. Sequenced input: blood. These receptors originate from a young woman with Graves' hyperthyroidism. Both conserved end residues are part of each CDR3. A D gene is named only where the DNA matches it firmly. Only part of the rows carry a size: once, few, many, or a class if the clone is expanded.

d_call: TRBD2; j_call: TRBJ2-1; v_call: TRBV20-1; clone_size: many; cdr3_nt: TGCAGTGCTAGTGGGACTACCCGGACTAGCGCCTACAATGAGCAGTTCTTC; cdr3_aa: CSASGTTRTSAYNEQFF
d_call: -; j_call: TRBJ2-5; v_call: TRBV18; clone_size: many; cdr3_nt: TGTGCCAGCTCACCATCGACCGGAGAGACCCAGTACTTC; cdr3_aa: CASSPSTGETQYF
d_call: -; j_call: TRBJ2-7; v_call: TRBV5-4; clone_size: many; cdr3_nt: TGTGCCAGCAGCTTGTCGGGGCGGACCGAGCAGTACTTC; cdr3_aa: CASSLSGRTEQYF
d_call: -; j_call: TRBJ2-5; v_call: TRBV5-1; clone_size: few; cdr3_nt: TGCGCCAGCAGCCCCGGGACTCACCAAGAGACCCAGTACTTC; cdr3_aa: CASSPGTHQETQYF
d_call: -; j_call: TRBJ1-2; v_call: TRBV9; clone_size: few; cdr3_nt: TGTGCCAGCAGCGCACGCCTCGGGTCCAGTTACACCTTC; cdr3_aa: CASSARLGSSYTF
d_call: -; j_call: TRBJ2-1; v_call: TRBV19; clone_size: -; cdr3_nt: TGTGCCACCAAAGGGTCGACCTACAATGAGCAGTTCTTC; cdr3_aa: CATKGSTYNEQFF
d_call: TRBD2; j_call: TRBJ2-5; v_call: TRBV10-3; clone_size: -; cdr3_nt: TGTGCCATCAGCTCGACTAGCGAGTACCAAGAGACCCAGTACTTC; cdr3_aa: CAISSTSEYQETQYF
d_call: -; j_call: TRBJ2-7; v_call: TRBV19; clone_size: many; cdr3_nt: TGTGCCAGTAGTCTCCACATGACAGAAGCCTCCTACGAGCAGTACTTC; cdr3_aa: CASSLHMTEASYEQYF
d_call: TRBD1; j_call: TRBJ1-4; v_call: TRBV12-3/TRBV12-4; clone_size: once; cdr3_nt: TGTGCCAGCAGTGACCCCGGGACAGGGATGGAAAAACTGTTTTTT; cdr3_aa: CASSDPGTGMEKLFF
d_call: TRBD2; j_call: TRBJ2-7; v_call: TRBV12-3/TRBV12-4; clone_size: many; cdr3_nt: TGTGCCAGCAGTTTAGCGGAAAGACTAGCGGGGAACGAGCAGTACTTC; cdr3_aa: CASSLAERLAGNEQYF
d_call: -; j_call: TRBJ2-5; v_call: TRBV5-1; clone_size: many; cdr3_nt: TGCGCCAGCAGCGCGCGCCCGGGACCTAAAAAAGAGACCCAGTACTTC; cdr3_aa: CASSARPGPKKETQYF
d_call: -; j_call: TRBJ1-6; v_call: TRBV5-1; clone_size: -; cdr3_nt: TGCGCCAGCAGCTTAAGTGGGGGCTCCTATAATTCACCCCTCCACTTT; cdr3_aa: CASSLSGGSYNSPLHF